Detailed here is one T cell receptor (beta chain). With a J-beta primer mix and a sample-barcoded 5' primer, a second PCR ran 7 to 11 cycles. TCRdb re-derived calls from the 5' RACE reads in MiXCR, one entry per CDR3 protein. The sample carries about 1,000,000 distinct CDR3 sequences, under 45% recorded once. No fewer than 5 micrograms of total RNA were isolated from every sample. The CDR3 is 14 residues long. Germline V gives CDR1 LNHNV, CDR2 YYDKDF (reference sequence). This sample was taken from a study of blood T cells in healthy people across ages. The chain links TRBV15 to TRBJ2-7; perhaps TRBD2 as D (6 bases). The DNA end is a closer match to TRBJ2-5, so the J assignment may be wrong. The sequenced sample consisted of blood. The TCR sequence derives from an older woman in good health. Here the CDR3 reads CATSGRTGQETQYF. The CDR3 nucleotides read TGTGCCACCAGCGGGAGGACGGGACAAGAGACCCAGTACTTC.